This entry describes one T cell receptor (beta chain). The target antigen is unknown. Total RNA amounting to roughly 480 ng was the source from which TCR beta cDNA was made with a constant-region primer. It was through three nested multiplex PCR rounds of slightly modified ARM-PCR that TCR beta libraries arose. TRBV1-TRBV30 forward primers paired with a C-beta reverse primer drove the first two PCR rounds, 10 cycles each. MiXCR, run by TCRdb on the multiplex PCR reads, gives a single entry per CDR3 protein. The table records roughly 86,000 distinct CDR3 sequences, 55% to 75% of them present only once. Scientists recovered RNA and DNA together from roughly 20-30 mg of unsorted bulk tissue. Trimming removed 6 bases at V and 0 bases at J, with 21 bases between. The germline V gene has CDR1 SGHAT and CDR2 FQNNGV. This CDR3 spans 17 amino acids. The data belong to a study of tumor-infiltrating lymphocytes in primary liver carcinoma.

Study observations and caveats: Compared with tumor region pairs, tumor-adjacent and tumor-blood pairs overlapped less. Significantly larger top-250-clone fractions were found in tumors than in blood (p = 0.039).

This clonotype originated in a man aged 35 to 55 with primary liver carcinoma and hepatitis B virus infection. The specimen sequenced was tumor-adjacent normal liver tissue. This rearrangement joins TRBV11-2 to TRBJ2-7; possibly TRBD1 or TRBD2 for D (5 bases each). The CDR3 DNA sequence: TGTGCCAGCAGGTTTGACTTCGGGACGCCCAGCTCCTACGAGCAGTACTTC. This sequence encodes CASRFDFGTPSSYEQYF.